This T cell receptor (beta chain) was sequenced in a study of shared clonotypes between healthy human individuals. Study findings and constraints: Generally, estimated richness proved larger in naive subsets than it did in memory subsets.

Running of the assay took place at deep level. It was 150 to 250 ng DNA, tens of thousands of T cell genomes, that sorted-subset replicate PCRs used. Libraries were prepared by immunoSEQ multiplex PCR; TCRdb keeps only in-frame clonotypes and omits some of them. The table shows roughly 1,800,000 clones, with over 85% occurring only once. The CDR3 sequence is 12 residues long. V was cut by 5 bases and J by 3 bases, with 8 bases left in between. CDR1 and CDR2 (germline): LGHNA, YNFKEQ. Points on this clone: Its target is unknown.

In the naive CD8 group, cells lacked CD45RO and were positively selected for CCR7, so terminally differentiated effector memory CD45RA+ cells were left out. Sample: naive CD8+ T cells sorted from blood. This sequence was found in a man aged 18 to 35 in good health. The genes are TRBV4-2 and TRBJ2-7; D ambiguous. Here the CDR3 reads CASSSTNYEQYF. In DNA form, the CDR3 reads TGTGCCAGCAGCAGTACCAACTACGAGCAGTACTTC.